The 30 T cell receptor beta chains listed next were all sequenced from one sample in a study of T cell responses to AZD1222 COVID-19 vaccine. Here immunoSEQ multiplex PCR was the method, and the copy in TCRdb shows in-frame clones only, minus some. The data show 150,000 to 200,000 clones, 80% to 90% seen once. The specimen was peripheral blood, collected on day 0 of MenACWY control vaccination. The receptors derive from an adult in good health.

The genes are TRBV5-4 and TRBJ2-7; 11 nucleotides line up with TRBD2. The CDR3 totals 18 residues. Trimming removed 0 bases from V and 3 bases from J; junction bases left unmatched: 11. Looked up from germline, CDR1 is SGHNT and CDR2 is YYREEE (reference sequence). The CDR3 sequence is CASSLEGTSGYTVYEQYF. The CDR3 bases are TGTGCCAGCAGCTTGGAGGGGACTAGCGGATATACGGTCTACGAGCAGTACTTC.

The CDR3 nucleotides read TGTGCCAGCAGTAAGGATGGAAACACCATATATTTT. Encoded protein: CASSKDGNTIYF. V gene TRBV28 combines with J gene TRBJ1-3; no clear D gene. This CDR3 contains 12 residues. Germline assignment: CDR1 MDHEN and CDR2 SYDVKM. V was clipped by 5 bases and J by 3 bases, with 5 bases between them.

The rearrangement links TRBV7-9 to TRBJ1-4; 8 bases align to TRBD1. Trimming cost V 3 bases and J 0 bases; bases outside gene matches: 6. Germline assignment: CDR1 SEHNR and CDR2 FQNEAQ (reference sequence). The CDR3 consists of 17 residues. CDR3 in DNA: TGTGCCAGCAGCTTCCCGACAGGGGATCCAACTAATGAAAAACTGTTTTTT. This sequence encodes CASSFPTGDPTNEKLFF.

V gene TRBV7-2 combines with J gene TRBJ2-3, with D unclear. V lost 3 bases, J lost 5 bases, and 9 bases lay in between. Germline CDR1 SGHTA, CDR2 FQGNSA. The CDR3 is made up of 13 amino acids. CDR3 in DNA: TGTGCCAGCAGCTTTCTCTCCATAGATACGCAGTATTTT. This translates into CASSFLSIDTQYF.

The chain couples TRBV9 to TRBJ1-4, with a possible D match to TRBD1 (5 bases). The CDR3 sequence is 16 residues long. Germline V CDR1 and CDR2: SGDLS, YYNGEE. Trimming left V 3 bases short and J 7 bases short, with 19 bases between. The CDR3 DNA is TGTGCCAGCAGCGGTCCCCGCCAGGGAAGGATTGAAAAACTGTTTTTT. This sequence encodes CASSGPRQGRIEKLFF. Using reference TRBV9 and TRBJ1-4 for the parts outside the CDR3, the full variable domain is DSGVTQTPKHLITATGQRVTLRCSPRSGDLSVYWYQQSLDQGLQFLIQYYNGEERAKGNILERFSAQQFPDLHSELNLSSLELGDSALYFCASSGPRQGRIEKLFFGSGTQLSVL.

The chain recombines TRBV30 with TRBJ2-2; 9 positions agree with TRBD1. This CDR3 spans 16 amino acids. Germline V gene data show CDR1 as GTSNPN and CDR2 as SVGIG (reference sequence). V was clipped by 1 base and J by 7 bases; unmatched bases: 10. The CDR3 region is CAWSALGQGWGGELFF. As DNA, the CDR3 is TGTGCCTGGAGTGCATTGGGACAGGGTTGGGGCGGGGAGCTGTTTTTT. Full variable domain (outside the CDR3, taken from reference TRBV30 and TRBJ2-2): SQTIHQWPATLVQPVGSPLSLECTVEGTSNPNLYWYRQAAGRGLQLLFYSVGIGQISSEVPQNLSASRPQDRQFILSSKKLLLSDSGFYLCAWSALGQGWGGELFFGEGSRLTVL.

This clone was seen just once. The chain recombines TRBV6-2 or TRBV6-3 with TRBJ1-1; D remains ambiguous. This CDR3 contains 18 residues. Germline values: CDR1 MNHEY, CDR2 SVGEGT. Trimming removed 2 bases at V and 0 bases at J, with 19 bases between. In nucleotides, the CDR3 is TGTGCCAGCAGTTACGAAGATGGGCCGGGAACGGTGAACACTGAAGCTTTCTTT. The encoded protein is CASSYEDGPGTVNTEAFF.

V gene TRBV21-1 combines with J gene TRBJ1-2. TRBV21-1 is classified as a pseudogene. The CDR3 has 13 amino acids. Here the CDR3 reads CAIQDLPMDGYTF. The DNA of the CDR3 is TGTGCAATTCAGGACCTTCCTATGGATGGCTACACCTTC.

J is TRBJ2-7 and V is TRBV7-2, with no clear D. Germline assignment: CDR1 SGHTA and CDR2 FQGNSA. The CDR3 is 14 amino acids. V was trimmed by 1 base and J by 5 bases, leaving 12 bases between them. As DNA, the CDR3 is TGTGCCAGCAGCTTAGTATCCACCAGCCACGAGCAGTACTTC. This gives the protein CASSLVSTSHEQYF.

The rearrangement joins TRBV30 to TRBJ2-2, with TRBD1 as a possible D gene (5 bases). The CDR3 totals 15 residues. The germline CDR1 and CDR2 sequences are GTSNPN and SVGIG (reference sequence). Between the trimmed V and J ends, which lost 0 bases and 6 bases, there was a span of 14 bases. The CDR3, as DNA: TGTGCCTGGAGTGTACTGGGGCAGGGCGCCGGGGAGCTGTTTTTT. It codes for CAWSVLGQGAGELFF.

V gene TRBV28 combines with J gene TRBJ1-5; D is undetermined. Germline V gene sequence: CDR1 MDHEN, CDR2 SYDVKM. The CDR3 loop spans 14 amino acids. The V end was cut by 5 bases, the J end by 2 bases, with 10 bases between. CDR3 DNA sequence: TGTGCCAGCAGTCCCCCGAGGGGCAATCAGCCCCAGCATTTT. It translates to CASSPPRGNQPQHF. The entire variable domain, with the rest obtained from reference TRBV28 and TRBJ1-5, is as follows: DVKVTQSSRYLVKRTGEKVFLECVQDMDHENMFWYRQDPGLGLRLIYFSYDVKMKEKGDIPEGYSVSREKKERFSLILESASTNQTSMYLCASSPPRGNQPQHFGDGTRLSIL.

This clone has only a few counts. The chain is built from TRBV6-4 and TRBJ1-2, with D unresolved. Looked up from germline, CDR1 is MRHNA and CDR2 is SNTAGT. This CDR3 has 13 amino acids. V shed 4 bases and J shed 0 bases, with 6 bases lying between them. Here the CDR3 reads CASSVAANYGYTF. The CDR3 DNA follows: TGTGCCAGCAGTGTGGCAGCTAACTATGGCTACACCTTC.

This chain uses TRBV2 with TRBJ2-1; D unclear. The CDR3 is 12 amino acids. The V and J ends lost 3 bases and 9 bases respectively, with 9 bases between them. The germline V gene has CDR1 SNHLY and CDR2 FYNNEI. CDR3 coding DNA: TGTGCCAGCAGTGAGCTTAGTGGTGAGCAGTTCTTC. This translates into CASSELSGEQFF. Complete variable domain (other parts from reference TRBV2 and TRBJ2-1): EPEVTQTPSHQVTQMGQEVILRCVPISNHLYFYWYRQILGQKVEFLVSFYNNEISEKSEIFDDQFSVERPDGSNFTLKIRSTKLEDSAMYFCASSELSGEQFFGPGTRLTVL.

J is TRBJ1-1 and V is TRBV3-1 (or the pseudogene TRBV3-2); D perhaps matches TRBD1 (5 bases). Trimming stripped 2 bases from V and 14 bases from J, with 24 bases between. The CDR3 spans 15 residues. In germline, CDR1 is LGHDT, CDR2 YNNKEL (reference sequence). Written as DNA, the CDR3 is TGTGCCAGCAGCCAAAGATTGGGGACGGGATTAAGTACGTTCTTT. Its translation is CASSQRLGTGLSTFF.

The chain employs TRBV23-1 and TRBJ2-7; no clear D gene. TRBV23-1 is assigned to the ORF class and has an uncertain function. This CDR3 comprises 15 residues. Trimming pared 4 bases from V and 3 bases from J, leaving 16 bases between. In DNA form, the CDR3 reads TGCGCCAGCAGTCCCCTAAATACCCCCCGCTACGAGCAGTACTTC. It specifies CASSPLNTPRYEQYF.

The genes are TRBV5-8 and TRBJ1-6, with D hard to call. Per the germline V gene, CDR1 is SGHTS and CDR2 is YDEGEE. CDR3 length: 11 amino acids. The V gene lost 1 base and the J gene lost 10 bases, with 3 bases spanning the gap. CDR3 coding DNA: TGTGCCAGCAGCTTGTACTCACCCCTCCACTTT. Translating it yields CASSLYSPLHF.

The rearrangement links TRBV3-1 (or the pseudogene TRBV3-2) to TRBJ2-2, with 9 positions matching TRBD1. Germline CDR1 is LGHDT and CDR2 is YNNKEL (reference sequence). Germline trimming cut 2 bases from V and 6 bases from J; bases unmatched to any gene: 4. This CDR3 has 15 residues. CDR3 bases: TGTGCCAGCAGCCAACAACAGGGGGCGCCCGGGGAGCTGTTTTTT. Encoded protein: CASSQQQGAPGELFF.

V is TRBV7-3 and J is TRBJ2-1; 8 positions agree with TRBD2. J was trimmed by 4 bases and V by 1 base; bases with no gene match: 6. From germline, CDR1 is SGHTA and CDR2 FQGTGA. The CDR3 is made up of 16 amino acids. The CDR3 coding sequence is TGTGCCAGCAGCTTAAATACGGGGGGGAAATACAATGAGCAGTTCTTC. Translated: CASSLNTGGKYNEQFF.

The CDR3 sequence is CASRTGGADAQYF. The CDR3 DNA follows: TGTGCCAGCAGGACGGGGGGAGCGGACGCCCAGTACTTC. The rearrangement links TRBV28 to TRBJ2-5; 7 nucleotides agree with TRBD2. This CDR3 has 13 residues. CDR1 MDHEN and CDR2 SYDVKM come from the germline V gene. V lost 6 bases, J lost 9 bases, and 10 bases stayed unmatched. Filled out from reference TRBV28 and TRBJ2-5, the complete variable domain reads DVKVTQSSRYLVKRTGEKVFLECVQDMDHENMFWYRQDPGLGLRLIYFSYDVKMKEKGDIPEGYSVSREKKERFSLILESASTNQTSMYLCASRTGGADAQYFGPGTRLLVL.

The J gene is TRBJ1-5, the V gene TRBV7-9; D gene unclear. V was trimmed by 1 base and J by 10 bases, leaving 17 bases between them. Germline V gene sequence: CDR1 SEHNR, CDR2 FQNEAQ (reference sequence). This CDR3 comprises 15 residues. The CDR3 DNA is TGTGCCAGCAGCTTAGGGGCTGACGAGGAATCCCCCCAGCATTTT. Translated: CASSLGADEESPQHF.

This sequence joins TRBV25-1 and TRBJ1-1, with 10 positions matching TRBD1. V dropped 2 bases and J dropped 12; count of bases not matched to a gene: 9. This CDR3 is built from 14 residues. Germline V gene sequence: CDR1 MGHDK, CDR2 SYGVNS. For the CDR3, the DNA is TGTGCCAGCAGTGAAGGGTGGGGGGACAGGGGAACTTTCTTT. This translates into CASSEGWGDRGTFF.

This chain links TRBV9 with TRBJ2-7; either TRBD1 or TRBD2 may supply D (5 bases each). V lost 0 bases, J lost 4 bases, and 20 bases lay in between. Looked up from germline, CDR1 is SGDLS and CDR2 is YYNGEE. The CDR3 loop spans 17 amino acids. CDR3 nucleotide sequence: TGTGCCAGCAGCGTAGCGGAATTTGGGGGACGGACTTACGAGCAGTACTTC. Amino acids: CASSVAEFGGRTYEQYF.

CDR3 sequence: CASRKGLAGGPDTGELFF. The CDR3 bases are TGTGCCAGCAGAAAGGGGCTAGCGGGAGGGCCGGACACCGGGGAGCTGTTTTTT. The chain combines TRBV11-3 with TRBJ2-2, with 12 bases matching TRBD2. Unmatched junction bases numbered 11, after V lost 6 bases and J lost 3 bases. Germline values: CDR1 SGHNT, CDR2 YENEEA. The CDR3 consists of 18 residues.

The gene calls are TRBV9 and TRBJ1-4; D unresolved. The V end was cut by 0 bases, the J end by 5 bases, with 11 bases between. The CDR3 has 15 amino acids. The germline V gene has CDR1 SGDLS and CDR2 YYNGEE. The CDR3 is CASSVAVGLNEKLFF. The CDR3 DNA follows: TGTGCCAGCAGCGTAGCAGTGGGATTAAATGAAAAACTGTTTTTT.

The J gene is TRBJ1-1, the V gene TRBV6-2 or TRBV6-3; weak D call: TRBD1 (5 bases). This CDR3 spans 12 amino acids. From germline, CDR1 is MNHEY and CDR2 SVGEGT. V was trimmed by 2 bases and J by 7 bases, leaving 8 bases between them. The CDR3 DNA sequence: TGTGCCAGCAGTTACGGGGCCGGTGAAGCTTTCTTT. As protein: CASSYGAGEAFF.

The rearrangement uses TRBV11-2 and TRBJ2-1; perhaps D is TRBD1 or TRBD2 (6 bases each). CDR3 length equals 16 residues. Trimming shortened V by 5 bases and J by 3 bases, and 17 bases separated the two germline ends. Germline CDR1 SGHAT, CDR2 FQNNGV. The CDR3 region is CASSPRGTTNYNEQFF. CDR3 DNA: TGTGCCAGCAGCCCCCGGGGGACAACGAACTACAATGAGCAGTTCTTC.

This chain links TRBV3-1 (or the pseudogene TRBV3-2) with TRBJ2-7; tentatively, D is TRBD1 (6 bases). Trimming cost V 2 bases and J 4 bases, with 12 bases left between them. Germline CDR1 is LGHDT and CDR2 is YNNKEL (reference sequence). This CDR3 has 14 amino acids. The CDR3 here is CASSQPPDSYEQYF. The CDR3 bases are TGTGCCAGCAGCCAACCGCCGGACAGTTACGAGCAGTACTTC.

This clone appeared once. CDR3: CAISGSGYSPLHF. CDR3 nucleotide sequence: TGTGCCATCAGTGGTAGTGGGTATTCACCCCTCCACTTT. This chain connects TRBV10-3 to TRBJ1-6; D uncertain. Trimming shortened V by 4 bases and J by 8 bases, and 9 bases separated the two germline ends. The CDR3 consists of 13 residues. Germline V CDR1 and CDR2: ENHRY, SYGVKD.

This clone was recorded once. Other DNA sequences from this sample encode an identical CDR3 as well. The rearrangement uses TRBV28 and TRBJ1-5; D is perhaps TRBD1 (5 bases). CDR1 is MDHEN, CDR2 SYDVKM, per germline. V was clipped by 2 bases and J by 7 bases, with 6 bases between them. The CDR3 spans 12 residues. CDR3 DNA sequence: TGTGCCAGCAGTTTAAAGGGGCAGCCCCAGCATTTT. It translates to CASSLKGQPQHF.

The chain carries TRBV6-1 and TRBJ1-1; D not resolved. The CDR3 contains 14 residues. Trimming removed 1 base from V and 1 base from J, with 7 bases in between. Germline lookup yields CDR1 MNHNS and CDR2 SASEGT. For the CDR3, the DNA is TGTGCCAGCAGTGAAGACAGTGAGAACACTGAAGCTTTCTTT. Amino acids: CASSEDSENTEAFF.